The subject of this entry is one TCR beta chain. Preparing the TCRbeta library involved the use of unique molecular identifiers. TCRdb analysed the PCR reads with MiXCR anew, one entry per CDR3 protein. Of about 480,000 distinct CDR3 sequences listed, under 15% are singletons. The CDR3 covers 15 residues. V shed 6 bases and J 0 bases; nucleotides not matched to a gene: 6. Per germline, CDR1 DFQATT and CDR2 SNEGSKA (reference sequence). The data belong to a study of T-cell reconstitution after alpha-beta-depleted transplantation in children. The receptor comes from a human donor who donated a stem cell graft to a child with combined immunodeficiency. This chain joins TRBV20-1 and TRBJ2-7, with 12 bases that match TRBD2. The input for sequencing was PBMCs from the stem cell graft donor, taken from the stem cell graft. The DNA of the CDR3 is TGCAGTGCCCATAAGGGACTAGCGGGCTCCTACGAGCAGTACTTC. Translating gives CSAHKGLAGSYEQYF.